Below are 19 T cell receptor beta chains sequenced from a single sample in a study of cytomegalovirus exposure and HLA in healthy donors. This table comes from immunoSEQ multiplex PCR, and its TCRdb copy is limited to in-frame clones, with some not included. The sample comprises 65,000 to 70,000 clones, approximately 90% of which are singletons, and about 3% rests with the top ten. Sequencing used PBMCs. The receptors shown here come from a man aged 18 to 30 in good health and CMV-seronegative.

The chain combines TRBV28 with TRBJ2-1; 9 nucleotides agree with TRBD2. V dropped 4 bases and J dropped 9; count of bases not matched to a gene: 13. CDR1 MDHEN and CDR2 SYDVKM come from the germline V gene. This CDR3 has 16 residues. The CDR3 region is CASSSVREGLRGEQFF. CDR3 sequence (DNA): TGTGCCAGCAGTTCCGTGCGGGAGGGCCTCCGCGGTGAGCAGTTCTTC.

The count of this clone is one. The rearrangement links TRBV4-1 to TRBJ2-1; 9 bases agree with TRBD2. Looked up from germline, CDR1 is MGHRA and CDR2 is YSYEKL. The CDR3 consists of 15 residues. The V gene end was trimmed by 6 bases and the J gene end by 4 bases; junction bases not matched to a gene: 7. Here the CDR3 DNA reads TGCGCCAGCAGGCCTCTAGCGGGACTATACAATGAGCAGTTCTTC. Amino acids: CASRPLAGLYNEQFF.

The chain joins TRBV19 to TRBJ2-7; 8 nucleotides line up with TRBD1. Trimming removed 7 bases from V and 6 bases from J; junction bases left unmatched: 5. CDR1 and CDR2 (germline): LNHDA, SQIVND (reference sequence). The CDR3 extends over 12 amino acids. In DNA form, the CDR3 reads TGTGCCAGTAACGACAGGGGCTCCGAGCAGTACTTC. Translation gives CASNDRGSEQYF.

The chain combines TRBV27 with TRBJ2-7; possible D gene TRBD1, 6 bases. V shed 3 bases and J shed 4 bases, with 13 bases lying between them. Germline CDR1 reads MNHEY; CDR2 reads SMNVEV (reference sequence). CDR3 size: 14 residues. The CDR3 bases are TGTGCCAGCAGTTTGCAGGGGCCAGAATACGAGCAGTACTTC. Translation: CASSLQGPEYEQYF.

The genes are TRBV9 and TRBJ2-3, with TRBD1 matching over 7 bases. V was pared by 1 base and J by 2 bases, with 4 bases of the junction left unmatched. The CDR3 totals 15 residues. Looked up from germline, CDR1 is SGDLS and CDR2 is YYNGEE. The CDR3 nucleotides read TGTGCCAGCAGCGTACGACAGGGCTTCACAGATACGCAGTATTTT. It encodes CASSVRQGFTDTQYF.

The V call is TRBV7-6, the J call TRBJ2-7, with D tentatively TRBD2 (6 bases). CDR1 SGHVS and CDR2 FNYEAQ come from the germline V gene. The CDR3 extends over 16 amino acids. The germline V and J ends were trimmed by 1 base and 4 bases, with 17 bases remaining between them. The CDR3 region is CASSLGASSGGYEQYF. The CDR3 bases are TGTGCCAGCAGCTTAGGGGCGAGTAGCGGAGGTTACGAGCAGTACTTC.

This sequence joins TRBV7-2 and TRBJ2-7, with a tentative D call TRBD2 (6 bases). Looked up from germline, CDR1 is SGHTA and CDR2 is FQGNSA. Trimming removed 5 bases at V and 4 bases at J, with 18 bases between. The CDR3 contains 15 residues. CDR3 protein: CASSPEDYTAYEQYF. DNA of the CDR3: TGTGCCAGCAGCCCGGAGGACTATACTGCATACGAGCAGTACTTC. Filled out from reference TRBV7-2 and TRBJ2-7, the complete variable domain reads GAGVSQSPSNKVTEKGKDVELRCDPISGHTALYWYRQSLGQGLEFLIYFQGNSAPDKSGLPSDRFSAERTGGSVSTLTIQRTQQEDSAVYLCASSPEDYTAYEQYFGPGTRLTVT.

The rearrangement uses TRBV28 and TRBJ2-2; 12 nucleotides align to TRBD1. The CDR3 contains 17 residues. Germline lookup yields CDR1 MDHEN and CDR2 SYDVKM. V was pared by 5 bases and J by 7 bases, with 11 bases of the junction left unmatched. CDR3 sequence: CASSDMPGTGGSGELFF. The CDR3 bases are TGTGCCAGCAGTGATATGCCCGGGACAGGGGGCAGCGGGGAGCTGTTTTTT.

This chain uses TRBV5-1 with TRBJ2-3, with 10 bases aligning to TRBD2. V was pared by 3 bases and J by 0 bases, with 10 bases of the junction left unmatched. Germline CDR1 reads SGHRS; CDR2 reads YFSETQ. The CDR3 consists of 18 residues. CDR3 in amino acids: CASSWRPTSGISTDTQYF. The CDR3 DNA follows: TGCGCCAGCAGCTGGCGGCCCACTAGCGGGATTAGCACAGATACGCAGTATTTT.

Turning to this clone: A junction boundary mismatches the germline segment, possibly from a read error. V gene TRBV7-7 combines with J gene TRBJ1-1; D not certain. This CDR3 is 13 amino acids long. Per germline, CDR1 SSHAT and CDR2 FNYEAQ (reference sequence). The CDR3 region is CASSLQSNTEAFF. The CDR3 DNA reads TGTGCTAGCAGCTTACAGTCGAACACTGAAGCTTTCTTT.

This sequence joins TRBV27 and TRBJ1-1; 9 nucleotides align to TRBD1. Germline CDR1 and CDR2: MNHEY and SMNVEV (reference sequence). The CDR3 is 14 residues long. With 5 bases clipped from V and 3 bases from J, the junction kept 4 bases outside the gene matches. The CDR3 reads CASSPGQGYTEAFF. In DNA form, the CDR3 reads TGTGCCAGCAGTCCAGGACAGGGGTACACTGAAGCTTTCTTT.

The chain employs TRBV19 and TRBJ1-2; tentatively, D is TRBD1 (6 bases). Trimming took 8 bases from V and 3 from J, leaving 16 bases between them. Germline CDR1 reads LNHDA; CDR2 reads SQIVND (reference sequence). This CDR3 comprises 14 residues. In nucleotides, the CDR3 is TGTGCCAGTCGGCCGGCAGGGGCGCACTATGGCTACACCTTC. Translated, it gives CASRPAGAHYGYTF.

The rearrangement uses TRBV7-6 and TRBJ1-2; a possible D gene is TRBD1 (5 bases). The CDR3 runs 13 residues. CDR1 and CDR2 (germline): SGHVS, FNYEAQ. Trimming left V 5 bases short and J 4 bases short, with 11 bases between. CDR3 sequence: CASSPGGIYGYTF. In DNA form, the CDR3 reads TGTGCCAGCAGCCCCGGGGGTATCTATGGCTACACCTTC.

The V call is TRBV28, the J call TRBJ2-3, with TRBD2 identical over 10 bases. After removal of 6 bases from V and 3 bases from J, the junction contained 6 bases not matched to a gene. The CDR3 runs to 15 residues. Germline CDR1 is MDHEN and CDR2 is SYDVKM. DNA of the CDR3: TGTGCCAGCAGACCCTGGACTAGCGGAACAGATACGCAGTATTTT. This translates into CASRPWTSGTDTQYF.

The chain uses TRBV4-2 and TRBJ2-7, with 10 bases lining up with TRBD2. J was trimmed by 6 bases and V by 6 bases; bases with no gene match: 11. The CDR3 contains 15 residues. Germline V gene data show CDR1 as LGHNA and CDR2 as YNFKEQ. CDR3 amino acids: CASSLTGTSEREQYF. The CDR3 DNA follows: TGTGCCAGCAGTCTTACCGGGACTAGCGAGCGCGAGCAGTACTTC.

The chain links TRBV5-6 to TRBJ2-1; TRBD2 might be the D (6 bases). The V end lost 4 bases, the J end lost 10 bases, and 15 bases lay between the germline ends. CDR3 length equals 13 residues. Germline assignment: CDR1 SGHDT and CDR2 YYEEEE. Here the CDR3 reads CASSTWGGREQFF. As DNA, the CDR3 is TGTGCCAGCAGCACATGGGGAGGCAGGGAGCAGTTCTTC. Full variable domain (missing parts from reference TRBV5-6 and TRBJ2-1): DAGVTQSPTHLIKTRGQQVTLRCSPKSGHDTVSWYQQALGQGPQFIFQYYEEEERQRGNFPDRFSGHQFPNYSSELNVNALLLGDSALYLCASSTWGGREQFFGPGTRLTVL.

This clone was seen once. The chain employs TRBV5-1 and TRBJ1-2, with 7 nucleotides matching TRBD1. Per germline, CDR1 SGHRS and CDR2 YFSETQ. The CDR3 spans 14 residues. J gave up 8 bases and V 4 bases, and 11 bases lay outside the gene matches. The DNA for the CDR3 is TGCGCCAGCAGCCCCTCGACAGGGACTTGGGGCTACACCTTC. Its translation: CASSPSTGTWGYTF.

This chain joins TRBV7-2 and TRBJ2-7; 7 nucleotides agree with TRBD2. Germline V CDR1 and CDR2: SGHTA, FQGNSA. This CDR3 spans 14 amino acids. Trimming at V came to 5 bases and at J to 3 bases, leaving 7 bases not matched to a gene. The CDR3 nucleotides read TGTGCCAGCAGCGACCGGACTAGGTTCTACGAGCAGTACTTC. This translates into CASSDRTRFYEQYF.

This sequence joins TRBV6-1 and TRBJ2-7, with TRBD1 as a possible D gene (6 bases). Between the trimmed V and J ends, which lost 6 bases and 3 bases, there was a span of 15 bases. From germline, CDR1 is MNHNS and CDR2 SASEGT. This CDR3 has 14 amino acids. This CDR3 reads CASRKEQGNYEQYF. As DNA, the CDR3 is TGTGCCAGCAGGAAAGAGCAGGGGAACTACGAGCAGTACTTC.